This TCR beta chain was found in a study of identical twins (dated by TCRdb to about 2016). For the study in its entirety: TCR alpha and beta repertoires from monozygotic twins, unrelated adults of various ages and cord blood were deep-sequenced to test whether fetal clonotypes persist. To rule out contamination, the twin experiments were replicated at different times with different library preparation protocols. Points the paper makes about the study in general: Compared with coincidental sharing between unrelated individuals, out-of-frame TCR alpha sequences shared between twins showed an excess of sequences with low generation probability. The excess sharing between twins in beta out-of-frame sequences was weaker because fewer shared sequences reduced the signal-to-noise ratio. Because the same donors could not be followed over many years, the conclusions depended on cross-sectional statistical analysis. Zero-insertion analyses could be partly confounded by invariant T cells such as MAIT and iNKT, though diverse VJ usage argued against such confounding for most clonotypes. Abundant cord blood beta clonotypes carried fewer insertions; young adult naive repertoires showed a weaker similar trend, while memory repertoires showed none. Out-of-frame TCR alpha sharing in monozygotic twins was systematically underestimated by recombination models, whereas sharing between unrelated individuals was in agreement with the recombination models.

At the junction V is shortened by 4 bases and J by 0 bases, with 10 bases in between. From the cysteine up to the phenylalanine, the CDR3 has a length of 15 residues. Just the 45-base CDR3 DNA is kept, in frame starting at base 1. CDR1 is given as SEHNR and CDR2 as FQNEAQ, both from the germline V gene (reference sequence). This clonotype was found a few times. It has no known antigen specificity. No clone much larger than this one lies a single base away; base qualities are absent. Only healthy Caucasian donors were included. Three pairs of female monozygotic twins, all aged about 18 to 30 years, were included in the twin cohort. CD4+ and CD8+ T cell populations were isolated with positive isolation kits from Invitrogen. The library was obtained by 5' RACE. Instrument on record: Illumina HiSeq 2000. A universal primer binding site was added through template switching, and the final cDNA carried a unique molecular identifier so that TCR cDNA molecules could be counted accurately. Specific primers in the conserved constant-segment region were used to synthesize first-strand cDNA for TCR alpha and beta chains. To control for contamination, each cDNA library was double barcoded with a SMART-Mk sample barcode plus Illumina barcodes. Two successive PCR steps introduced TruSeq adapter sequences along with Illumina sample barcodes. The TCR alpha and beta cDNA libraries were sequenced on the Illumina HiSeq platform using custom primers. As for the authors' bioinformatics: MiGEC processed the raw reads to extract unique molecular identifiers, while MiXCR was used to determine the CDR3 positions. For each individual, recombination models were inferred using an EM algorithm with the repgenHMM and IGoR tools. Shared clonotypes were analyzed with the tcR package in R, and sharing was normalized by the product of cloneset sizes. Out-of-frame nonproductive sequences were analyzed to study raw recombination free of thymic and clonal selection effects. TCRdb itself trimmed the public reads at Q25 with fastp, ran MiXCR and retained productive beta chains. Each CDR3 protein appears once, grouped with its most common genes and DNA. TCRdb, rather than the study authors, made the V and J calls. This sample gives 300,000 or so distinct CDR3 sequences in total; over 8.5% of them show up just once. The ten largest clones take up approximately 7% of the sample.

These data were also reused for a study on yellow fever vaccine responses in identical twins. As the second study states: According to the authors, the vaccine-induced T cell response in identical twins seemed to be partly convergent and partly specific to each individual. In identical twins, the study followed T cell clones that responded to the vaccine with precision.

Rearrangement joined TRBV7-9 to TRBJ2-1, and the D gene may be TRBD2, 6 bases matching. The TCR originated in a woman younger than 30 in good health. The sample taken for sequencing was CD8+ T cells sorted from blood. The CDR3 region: CASSSAGSSYNEQFF. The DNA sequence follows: TGTGCCAGCAGCTCAGCCGGGAGCTCCTACAATGAGCAGTTCTTC.